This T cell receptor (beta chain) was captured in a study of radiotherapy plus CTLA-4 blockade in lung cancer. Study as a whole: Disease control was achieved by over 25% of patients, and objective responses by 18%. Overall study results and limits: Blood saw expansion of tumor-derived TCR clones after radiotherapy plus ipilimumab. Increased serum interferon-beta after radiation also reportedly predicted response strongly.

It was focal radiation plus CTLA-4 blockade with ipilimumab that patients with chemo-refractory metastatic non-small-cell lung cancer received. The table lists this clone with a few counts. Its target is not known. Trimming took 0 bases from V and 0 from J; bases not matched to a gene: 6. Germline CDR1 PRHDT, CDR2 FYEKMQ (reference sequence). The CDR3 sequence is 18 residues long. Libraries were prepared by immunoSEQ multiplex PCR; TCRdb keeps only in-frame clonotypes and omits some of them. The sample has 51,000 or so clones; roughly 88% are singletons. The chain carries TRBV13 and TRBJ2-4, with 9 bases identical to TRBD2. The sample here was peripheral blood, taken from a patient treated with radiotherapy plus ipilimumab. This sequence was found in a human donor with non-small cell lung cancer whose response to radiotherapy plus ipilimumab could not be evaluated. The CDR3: CASSLGLAGTLAKNIQYF. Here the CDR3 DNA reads TGTGCCAGCAGCTTAGGACTAGCGGGTACGCTAGCCAAAAACATTCAGTACTTC.